Listed below are T cell receptor beta chains from one sample, sequenced in a study of cytomegalovirus exposure and HLA in healthy donors. Method: immunoSEQ multiplex PCR; TCRdb's copy keeps in-frame clones and lacks some. The top ten hold more than 5% of the sample, which has about 240,000 clones, about four fifths seen once. The sample comprised PBMCs. Receptors originate from a woman between 40 and 55 years old in good health and CMV-seropositive. The CDR3 runs from the conserved cysteine through the conserved F or W. A D gene is named only where the DNA matches it firmly. The listing skips clone size in some rows; elsewhere it reads once, few, many or a size class.

-	TRBV30	12	-	TRBJ2-3	CAWSVRTDTQYF	TGTGCCTGGAGTGTACGGACAGATACGCAGTATTTT
-	TRBV5-1	15	-	TRBJ2-1	CASSLPGLEYNEQFF	TGCGCCAGCAGCCTCCCAGGGTTAGAATACAATGAGCAGTTCTTC
TRBD2	TRBV18	15	-	TRBJ2-1	CASSPLAGGPGEQFF	TGTGCCAGCTCACCGTTAGCGGGAGGGCCAGGGGAGCAGTTCTTC
TRBD1	TRBV7-6	14	-	TRBJ2-7	CASSFGQEGNEQYF	TGTGCCAGCAGCTTTGGACAGGAAGGTAACGAGCAGTACTTC
-	TRBV7-8	12	-	TRBJ2-3	CASSSIADTQYF	TGTGCCAGCAGCTCAATTGCAGATACGCAGTATTTT
TRBD1	TRBV7-9	14	-	TRBJ2-5	CSSSPGTGGETQYF	TGTTCCAGCAGCCCAGGGACAGGGGGTGAGACCCAGTACTTC
-	TRBV2	16	-	TRBJ2-1	CASALGGLATNNEQFF	TGTGCCAGCGCCCTAGGTGGGCTAGCGACCAACAATGAGCAGTTCTTC
TRBD2	TRBV7-6	16	-	TRBJ2-2	CASSNRLAGGTGELFF	TGTGCCAGCAGCAATCGACTAGCGGGGGGTACCGGGGAGCTGTTTTTT
TRBD2	TRBV11-2	19	-	TRBJ2-3	CASSPQWTSGGPITVTQYF	TGTGCCAGCAGCCCACAATGGACTAGCGGGGGGCCTATCACAGTTACGCAGTATTTT
TRBD1	TRBV19	13	-	TRBJ2-7	CASSMYRGYEQYF	TGTGCCAGTAGTATGTACAGGGGCTACGAGCAGTACTTC
-	TRBV5-4	16	-	TRBJ2-1	CASSLALGSSYNEQFF	TGTGCCAGCAGCTTGGCCTTGGGGAGCTCCTACAATGAGCAGTTCTTC
-	TRBV10-1	14	once	TRBJ2-2	CASRAERNTGELFF	TGCGCCAGCAGGGCCGAGCGGAACACCGGGGAGCTGTTTTTT
-	TRBV9	15	-	TRBJ2-7	CASSVASSSGYEQYF	TGTGCCAGCAGCGTCGCTTCTAGCTCCGGCTACGAGCAGTACTTC